This T cell receptor beta chain stems from a study of T cells in Graves' hyperthyroidism and ophthalmopathy. Ophthalmopathy patients all had a Clinical Activity Score of at least 3, a NOSPECS grade of at least 4 and disease under 3 months old. Diagnosis relied on clinical symptoms, serum thyroxine and TRAb, thyroid ultrasound and orbital computed tomography. Cells are PBMCs isolated from approximately 9.2 ml of fresh blood. Researchers took RNA transcripts and amplified the TCR beta CDR3 regions from them. Researchers ran a first-round RT-PCR on the TCR CDR3 using the HTBI primer set. Using its own MiXCR run on the multiplex PCR reads, TCRdb lists one record per CDR3 protein. The sample yields approximately 570,000 distinct CDR3 sequences, nearly 20% seen once. Study-level results: Blood also contained most expanded thyroid clonotypes above 0.001.

This CDR3 is 17 amino acids long. Trimming took off 3 bases at V and 0 bases at J, with 17 bases between the two ends. CDR1 and CDR2 (germline): SGHAT, FQNNGV. This clonotype has at least ten counts. The antigen is unknown. V and J are TRBV11-2 and TRBJ1-1; the D gene is possibly TRBD1 (6 bases). The sequenced sample consisted of blood. This clonotype was obtained from a man aged 40-55 years with Graves' ophthalmopathy. Written as DNA, the CDR3 is TGTGCCAGCAGCTTCTGGCAGGGGCGAAAAATGAACACTGAAGCTTTCTTT. It is translated as CASSFWQGRKMNTEAFF. Using reference TRBV11-2 and TRBJ1-1 for the parts outside the CDR3, the full variable domain is EAGVAQSPRYKIIEKRQSVAFWCNPISGHATLYWYQQILGQGPKLLIQFQNNGVVDDSQLPKDRFSAERLKGVDSTLKIQPAKLEDSAVYLCASSFWQGRKMNTEAFFGQGTRLTVV.